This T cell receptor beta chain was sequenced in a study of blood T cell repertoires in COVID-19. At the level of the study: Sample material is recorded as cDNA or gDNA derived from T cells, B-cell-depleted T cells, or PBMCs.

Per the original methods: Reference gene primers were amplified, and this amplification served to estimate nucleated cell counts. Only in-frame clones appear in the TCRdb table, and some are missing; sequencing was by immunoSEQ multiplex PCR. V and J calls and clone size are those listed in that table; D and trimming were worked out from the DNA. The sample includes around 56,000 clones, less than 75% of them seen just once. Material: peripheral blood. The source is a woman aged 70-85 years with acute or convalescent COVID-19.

CDR3 sequence reads: CASSLESGPGDTQYF. The DNA of the CDR3 is TGTGCCAGCAGCTTGGAATCCGGCCCAGGAGATACGCAGTATTTT. J is TRBJ2-3 and V is TRBV5-4, with D uncertain. The CDR3 covers 15 residues. Trimming left V 0 bases short and J 5 bases short, with 13 bases between. Germline V lookup: CDR1 SGHNT, CDR2 YYREEE (reference sequence).